The 17 T cell receptor beta chains below come from one sample, sequenced in a study of blood T cell repertoires in COVID-19. The repertoire was sequenced with immunoSEQ multiplex PCR; TCRdb's copy has only in-frame clones and lacks some. Among 100,000 to 150,000 clones listed, approximately 81% were seen once. Sequencing was carried out using peripheral blood. All receptors derive from a woman aged 45 to 65 with acute or convalescent COVID-19.

The rearrangement joins TRBV5-4 to TRBJ1-2, with TRBD1 matching over 12 bases. This CDR3 spans 15 amino acids. Germline V lookup: CDR1 SGHNT, CDR2 YYREEE (reference sequence). With 4 bases clipped from V and 6 bases from J, the junction kept 7 bases outside the gene matches. DNA for the CDR3: TGTGCCAGCAGCCCCCGGGACAGGGGGCCCAATGGCTACACCTTC. Translating it yields CASSPRDRGPNGYTF.

The V call is TRBV7-9, the J call TRBJ2-4, with TRBD1 identical over 7 bases. Germline CDR1 and CDR2: SEHNR and FQNEAQ (reference sequence). The length of the CDR3 is 13 residues. Unmatched junction bases numbered 6, after V lost 8 bases and J lost 5 bases. CDR3 DNA: TGTGCCAGCGCACCGGGACAGCAAAACATTCAGTACTTC. It encodes CASAPGQQNIQYF.

V is TRBV28 and J is TRBJ1-2; 7 bases line up with TRBD1. The CDR3 is 14 amino acids. V lost 5 bases to trimming and J lost 5 bases; unmatched junction nucleotides: 8. CDR1 and CDR2 from the germline V gene are MDHEN and SYDVKM. The CDR3 sequence: CASSRAGQNYGYTF. For the CDR3, the DNA is TGTGCCAGCAGTCGGGCGGGACAGAATTATGGCTACACCTTC.

The V gene is TRBV13, the J gene TRBJ1-1; no clear D gene. Germline assignment: CDR1 PRHDT and CDR2 FYEKMQ (reference sequence). V was clipped by 5 bases and J by 1 base, with 11 bases between them. The CDR3 length is 14 residues. The CDR3 DNA reads as TGTGCCAGCAGCCATTTGCTACGGAACACTGAAGCTTTCTTT. Translating it yields CASSHLLRNTEAFF.

V gene TRBV3-1 (or the pseudogene TRBV3-2) combines with J gene TRBJ1-2, with D possibly matching TRBD1 (5 bases). Germline V gene lookup returns CDR1 LGHDT and CDR2 YNNKEL (reference sequence). The CDR3 totals 16 residues. Trimming took off 4 bases at V and 2 bases at J, with 17 bases between the two ends. In nucleotides, the CDR3 is TGTGCCAGCAGCCCTTCCCGATGGCGGGGGAACTATGGCTACACCTTC. Translating it yields CASSPSRWRGNYGYTF.

The count of this clone is one. The chain couples TRBV7-3 to TRBJ2-5; possibly TRBD2 for D (5 bases). Germline assignment: CDR1 SGHTA and CDR2 FQGTGA. V lost 2 bases and J 2 bases, leaving 9 bases between the germline ends. This CDR3 is 14 amino acids long. Here the CDR3 reads CASSLYGLQETQYF. The CDR3 nucleotides are TGTGCCAGCAGCTTATACGGACTTCAAGAGACCCAGTACTTC.

V usage is TRBV6-5 and J usage is TRBJ1-1, with D possibly TRBD1 on 5 matching bases. CDR3 length: 14 residues. V gave up 7 bases and J gave up 1 base, with 13 bases separating them. In germline, CDR1 is MNHEY, CDR2 SVGAGI. The CDR3 DNA sequence: TGTGCCAGCAACCCGGGACTGACGAACACTGAAGCTTTCTTT. It encodes CASNPGLTNTEAFF.

This clone was recorded once. The chain recombines TRBV6-2 or TRBV6-3 with TRBJ2-1; TRBD2 is a possible D gene (6 bases). Trimming took 3 bases from V and 3 from J, leaving 9 bases between them. The CDR3 extends over 14 amino acids. Germline assignment: CDR1 MNHEY and CDR2 SVGEGT. This chain's CDR3 is CASSYGTHYNEQFF. The CDR3 DNA reads TGTGCCAGCAGTTATGGGACTCACTACAATGAGCAGTTCTTC.

This clone was seen just once. The chain is built from TRBV11-1 and TRBJ2-3, with 7 bases that match TRBD1. Germline V gene lookup returns CDR1 SGHAT and CDR2 FQDESV (reference sequence). The J segment lost 4 bases and the V segment lost 2 bases, leaving 6 bases of the junction unmatched. CDR3 length: 15 residues. The CDR3 reads CASSLWSDRSDTQYF. The CDR3 nucleotides are TGTGCCAGCAGCTTATGGTCGGACAGGTCAGATACGCAGTATTTT. The full variable domain, completed using reference TRBV11-1 and TRBJ2-3, is EAEVAQSPRYKITEKSQAVAFWCDPISGHATLYWYRQILGQGPELLVQFQDESVVDDSQLPKDRFSAERLKGVDSTLKIQPAELGDSAMYLCASSLWSDRSDTQYFGPGTRLTVL.

The chain carries TRBV7-8 and TRBJ1-1; TRBD1 might be the D (5 bases). Germline lookup yields CDR1 SGHVS and CDR2 FQNEAQ. V was cut by 1 base and J by 4 bases, with 13 bases left in between. The CDR3 length is 15 residues. The CDR3 reads CASSLGRQFGTEAFF. In DNA form, the CDR3 reads TGTGCCAGCAGCTTAGGGAGACAGTTCGGCACTGAAGCTTTCTTT.

The rearrangement joins TRBV3-1 (or the pseudogene TRBV3-2) to TRBJ1-2, with TRBD1 matching over 8 bases. The germline gives CDR1 LGHDT, CDR2 YNNKEL (reference sequence). Trimming took 5 bases from V and 8 from J; bases not matched to a gene: 10. This CDR3 region has 14 residues. The chain's CDR3 is CASSSTGAEGGYTF. CDR3 sequence (DNA): TGTGCCAGCAGCTCGACAGGGGCAGAAGGCGGCTACACCTTC.

This chain uses TRBV7-9 with TRBJ1-2, with unresolved D. Trimming took 1 base from V and 1 from J, leaving 10 bases between them. The germline CDR1 and CDR2 sequences are SEHNR and FQNEAQ (reference sequence). There are 15 residues in the CDR3. CDR3 sequence (DNA): TGTGCCAGCAGCTTAGATTCAGGCAGTAACTATGGCTACACCTTC. Its protein product is CASSLDSGSNYGYTF.

The V and J genes are TRBV18 and TRBJ2-7; maybe TRBD2 (5 bases). V lost 1 base and J 2 bases, leaving 12 bases between the germline ends. Germline V gives CDR1 KGHSH, CDR2 LQKENI. The CDR3 runs to 15 residues. DNA for the CDR3: TGTGCCAGCTCACCACGCGAGCGGTATACCTACGAGCAGTACTTC. Protein product: CASSPRERYTYEQYF.

The chain joins TRBV5-1 to TRBJ2-5; D remains unclear. Germline V lookup: CDR1 SGHRS, CDR2 YFSETQ. The V end lost 0 bases, the J end lost 5 bases, and 5 bases lay between the germline ends. The CDR3 consists of 12 residues. For the CDR3, the DNA is TGCGCCAGCAGCTTGGCCACTGAGACCCAGTACTTC. Amino acid sequence: CASSLATETQYF.

The chain uses TRBV14 and TRBJ2-7; D might be TRBD1 (5 bases). This CDR3 spans 16 amino acids. CDR1 and CDR2 (germline): SGHDN, FVKESK. Trimming cost V 4 bases and J 2 bases, with 18 bases left between them. For the CDR3, the DNA is TGTGCCAGCAGCCCCAGACAGACTTCTAGGCCCTACGAGCAGTACTTC. It is translated as CASSPRQTSRPYEQYF.

The V gene is TRBV5-1, the J gene TRBJ2-3; 10 bases map to TRBD2. Germline CDR1 SGHRS, CDR2 YFSETQ. This CDR3 has 16 amino acids. Germline trimming cut 7 bases from V and 2 bases from J; bases unmatched to any gene: 10. CDR3 DNA: TGCGCCAGCGAACCGGGACTAGCGATTGTCACAGATACGCAGTATTTT. It encodes CASEPGLAIVTDTQYF.

This clone was seen only once. Here the CDR3 reads CASSRDRANGYTF. For the CDR3, the DNA is TGTGCCAGCAGCCGTGACAGGGCCAATGGCTACACCTTC. The V call is TRBV12-3 or TRBV12-4, the J call TRBJ1-2; 7 bases agree with TRBD1. CDR3 length: 13 amino acids. J was trimmed by 6 bases and V by 6 bases; bases with no gene match: 7.